The entry below describes one T cell receptor (beta chain). This record comes from a study of coeliac disease. The protocol was immunoSEQ multiplex PCR, while the TCRdb copy is restricted to in-frame clones and leaves out a portion. The sample yields around 3,500 clones, approximately 70% seen once. This CDR3 region has 15 residues. Trimming cost V 1 base and J 6 bases; bases outside gene matches: 3. Germline CDR1 reads SGHTA; CDR2 reads FQGTGA. This sequence originates from a man aged 18 to 29 with celiac disease on a gluten-free diet. The sequenced sample was intraepithelial lymphocytes from the gut. V is TRBV7-3 and J is TRBJ2-1, with 10 bases fitting TRBD1. CDR3 sequence (DNA): TGTGCCAGCAGCTTAATGGGACAGGGGAGCAATGAGCAGTTCTTC. Protein product: CASSLMGQGSNEQFF. The full variable domain, rest sourced from reference TRBV7-3 and TRBJ2-1, is GAGVSQTPSNKVTEKGKYVELRCDPISGHTALYWYRQSLGQGPEFLIYFQGTGAADDSGLPNDRFFAVRPEGSVSTLKIQRTERGDSAVYLCASSLMGQGSNEQFFGPGTRLTVL.